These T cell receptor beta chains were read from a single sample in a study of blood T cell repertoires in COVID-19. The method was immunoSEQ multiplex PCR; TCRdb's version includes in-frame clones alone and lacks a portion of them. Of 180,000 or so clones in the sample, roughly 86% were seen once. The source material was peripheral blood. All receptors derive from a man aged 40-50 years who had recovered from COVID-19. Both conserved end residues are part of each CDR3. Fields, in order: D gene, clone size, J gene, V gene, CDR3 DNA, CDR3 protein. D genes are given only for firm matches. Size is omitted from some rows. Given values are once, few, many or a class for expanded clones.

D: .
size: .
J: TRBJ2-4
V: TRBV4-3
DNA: TGCGCCAGCAGCCAGGAAACAGGGCGCAAAAACATTCAGTACTTC
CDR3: CASSQETGRKNIQYF

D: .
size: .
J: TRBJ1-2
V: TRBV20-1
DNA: TGCAGTGTGCAGGCTGAAGACGGCTACACCTTC
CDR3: CSVQAEDGYTF

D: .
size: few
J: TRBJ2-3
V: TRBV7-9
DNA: TGTGCCAGCAGCATCCAGGGGCTAATTAGCACAGATACGCAGTATTTT
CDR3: CASSIQGLISTDTQYF

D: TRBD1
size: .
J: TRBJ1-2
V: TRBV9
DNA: TGTGCCAGCAGCATCAGGGACAGTAACTATGGCTACACCTTC
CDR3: CASSIRDSNYGYTF

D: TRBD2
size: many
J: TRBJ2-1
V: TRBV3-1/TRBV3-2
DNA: TGTGCCAGCAGCCAGCAACTAGCGGGGGGGCCGGGTGAGCAGTTCTTC
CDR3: CASSQQLAGGPGEQFF

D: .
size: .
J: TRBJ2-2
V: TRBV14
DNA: TGTGCCAGCAGCCACCTCCCCACGAGGGGGGAGCTGTTTTTT
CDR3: CASSHLPTRGELFF

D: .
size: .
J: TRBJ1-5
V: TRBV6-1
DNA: TGTGCCAGCAGTGGCAGGCGCCTCTTTAGCAATCAGCCCCAGCATTTT
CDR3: CASSGRRLFSNQPQHF

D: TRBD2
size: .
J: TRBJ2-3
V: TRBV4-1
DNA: TGCGCCAGCAGCCCACCCGGTGGGACTAGCGGATGGGATACGCAGTATTTT
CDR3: CASSPPGGTSGWDTQYF

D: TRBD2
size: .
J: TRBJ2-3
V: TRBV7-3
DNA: TGTGCCAGCAGCTTAAGGGGGGACAGGTCTAGCGGGAGTAGGGCAGATACGCAGTATTTT
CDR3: CASSLRGDRSSGSRADTQYF

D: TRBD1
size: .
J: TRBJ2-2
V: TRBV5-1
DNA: TGCGCCAGCAGCTTAACGTTTAACAGGGGCGCTCACACCGGGGAGCTGTTTTTT
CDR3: CASSLTFNRGAHTGELFF

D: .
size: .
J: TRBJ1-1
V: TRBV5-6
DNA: TGTGCCAGCAGCTTGGCCGAGGGGAGGACTGAAGCTTTCTTT
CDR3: CASSLAEGRTEAFF

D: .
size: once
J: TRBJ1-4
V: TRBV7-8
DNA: TGTGCCAGCAGCTTAGGCCAGTACAATCGTGAAAAACTGTTTTTT
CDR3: CASSLGQYNREKLFF

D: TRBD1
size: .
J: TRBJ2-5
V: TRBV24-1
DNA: TGTGCCACCAGTGATCCCGGGACAGGGGAAAAGACCCAGTACTTC
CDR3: CATSDPGTGEKTQYF

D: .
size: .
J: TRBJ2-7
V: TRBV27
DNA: TGTGCCAGCAGTTTATCGGGGGCGGAGCAGTACTTC
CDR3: CASSLSGAEQYF

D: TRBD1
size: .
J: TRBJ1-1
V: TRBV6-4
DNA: TGTGCCAGCAGTGACTGGGCAGGGGGTACTGAAGCTTTCTTT
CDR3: CASSDWAGGTEAFF

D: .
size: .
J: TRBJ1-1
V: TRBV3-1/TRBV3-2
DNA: TGTGCCAGCAGCCAGGGGGCGCGAACTGAAGCTTTCTTT
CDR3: CASSQGARTEAFF